These 20 T cell receptor beta chains were sequenced from one sample in a study of somatic mutations in cytotoxic T cells in rheumatoid arthritis. Data came from immunoSEQ multiplex PCR; TCRdb stores just in-frame clones and leaves some out. The sample holds more than 10,000 clones, just under 80% seen once. The material sequenced was CD8+ T cells sorted from blood. The receptors were gathered from an adult with rheumatoid arthritis.

The chain combines TRBV30 with TRBJ2-7; D might be TRBD1 (6 bases). Per the germline V gene, CDR1 is GTSNPN and CDR2 is SVGIG (reference sequence). The CDR3 is made up of 15 amino acids. Trimming left V 8 bases short and J 2 bases short, with 22 bases between. The CDR3 region has the DNA TGTGCCGCTTGGGGGCCAGGGAGCAGGGCCTACGAGCAGTACTTC. It translates to CAAWGPGSRAYEQYF.

The gene calls are TRBV5-1 and TRBJ2-7, with a tentative D call TRBD1 (6 bases). The V gene's germline CDR1 is SGHRS and CDR2 YFSETQ. V gave up 2 bases and J gave up 2 bases, with 11 bases separating them. There are 14 residues in the CDR3. CDR3 sequence: CASSFLQGTYEQYF. The CDR3 bases are TGCGCCAGCAGCTTTCTACAGGGCACCTACGAGCAGTACTTC.

The chain is built from TRBV5-3 and TRBJ1-1; D is uncertain. TRBV5-3 is sorted into the ORF group, with uncertain function. The CDR3 runs 13 residues. Trimming stripped 0 bases from V and 1 base from J, with 4 bases between. CDR3 amino acids: CARSLAGNTEAFF. DNA of the CDR3: TGTGCCAGAAGCTTGGCAGGGAACACTGAAGCTTTCTTT.

This clone has more than one count but fewer than ten. This chain joins TRBV6-4 and TRBJ2-3; the D gene is possibly TRBD2 (6 bases). From germline, CDR1 is MRHNA and CDR2 SNTAGT. V lost 3 bases, J lost 2 bases, and 12 bases lay in between. The CDR3 covers 15 residues. CDR3 DNA: TGTGCCAGCAGTGAACTCGGGGGTCACACAGATACGCAGTATTTT. Its protein is CASSELGGHTDTQYF.

This rearrangement joins TRBV27 to TRBJ2-1; D gene unclear. Trimming took off 5 bases at V and 6 bases at J, with 14 bases between the two ends. CDR1 is MNHEY and CDR2 is SMNVEV in the germline V gene (reference sequence). This CDR3 is built from 14 residues. The CDR3 DNA sequence: TGTGCCAGCAGTACGGGCGCGGTCCTCAATGAGCAGTTCTTC. Residues: CASSTGAVLNEQFF.

V and J are TRBV9 and TRBJ2-3; TRBD2 aligns across 7 bases. Germline-derived CDR1 and CDR2 are SGDLS and YYNGEE. The CDR3 consists of 16 residues. V trimming: 3 bases; J trimming: 1 base; junction bases outside the gene matches: 8. The CDR3 protein is CASSEGSGPGTDTQYF. The CDR3 bases are TGTGCCAGCAGCGAGGGTAGCGGGCCGGGCACAGATACGCAGTATTTT.

The chain joins TRBV11-3 to TRBJ2-2; D is unclear. Germline CDR1 reads SGHNT; CDR2 reads YENEEA. V lost 6 bases and J 0 bases, leaving 5 bases between the germline ends. This CDR3 has 13 amino acids. This CDR3 reads CASRPPNTGELFF. DNA for the CDR3: TGTGCCAGCAGGCCCCCGAACACCGGGGAGCTGTTTTTT. The whole variable domain, remainder taken from reference TRBV11-3 and TRBJ2-2, is EAGVVQSPRYKIIEKKQPVAFWCNPISGHNTLYWYLQNLGQGPELLIRYENEEAVDDSQLPKDRFSAERLKGVDSTLKIQPAELGDSAVYLCASRPPNTGELFFGEGSRLTVL.

The chain employs TRBV6-1 and TRBJ2-7, with 7 bases lining up with TRBD1. The CDR3 spans 15 residues. The germline gives CDR1 MNHNS, CDR2 SASEGT. V trimming: 5 bases; J trimming: 4 bases; junction bases outside the gene matches: 11. The CDR3 bases are TGTGCCAGCAGTTTTACTACAGGGGTGGCGTACGAGCAGTACTTC. Encoded protein: CASSFTTGVAYEQYF.

The chain is built from TRBV6-4 and TRBJ1-2, with D possibly being TRBD1 (5 bases). The CDR3 covers 15 residues. With 3 bases removed from V and 2 bases from J, the gap between germline ends came to 13 bases. The germline V gene encodes CDR1 MRHNA and CDR2 SNTAGT. The CDR3 sequence: CASSEFRDSNYGYTF. In DNA form, the CDR3 reads TGTGCCAGCAGTGAGTTCCGGGACTCCAACTATGGCTACACCTTC.

The V gene is TRBV4-1, the J gene TRBJ1-5; the D is unclear. The CDR3 covers 15 residues. Germline CDR1 reads MGHRA; CDR2 reads YSYEKL. V was pared by 0 bases and J by 7 bases, with 13 bases between. CDR3 in DNA: TGCGCCAGCAGCCAAGACCGAGCGGGAAACCAGCCCCAGCATTTT. Translating gives CASSQDRAGNQPQHF.

J is TRBJ1-1 and V is TRBV4-1; D not resolved. CDR1 MGHRA and CDR2 YSYEKL come from the germline V gene. The CDR3 runs to 15 residues. The V and J ends lost 0 bases and 4 bases respectively, with 12 bases between them. The CDR3 loop reads CASSQDRARSTEAFF. Here the CDR3 DNA reads TGCGCCAGCAGCCAAGATCGGGCGCGGAGCACTGAAGCTTTCTTT.

This clone appeared a few times. V and J are TRBV27 and TRBJ2-7, with D possibly called TRBD1 or TRBD2 (5 bases each). This CDR3 comprises 14 residues. Trimming shortened V by 3 bases and J by 0 bases, and 9 bases separated the two germline ends. The germline gives CDR1 MNHEY, CDR2 SMNVEV (reference sequence). CDR3 protein: CASSFWGSSYEQYF. CDR3 nucleotides: TGTGCCAGCAGTTTCTGGGGGAGCTCCTACGAGCAGTACTTC.

This clone was seen a handful of times. The CDR3 spells CASSPEDFQETQYF. The DNA for the CDR3 is TGTGCCAGCAGCCCAGAGGACTTCCAAGAGACCCAGTACTTC. The chain employs TRBV7-9 and TRBJ2-5, with D possibly being TRBD2 (5 bases). Germline V gene sequence: CDR1 SEHNR, CDR2 FQNEAQ (reference sequence). The V and J ends lost 5 bases and 1 base respectively, with 11 bases between them. This CDR3 spans 14 amino acids.

This clone was seen more than once but under ten times. CDR3 in amino acids: CASSRGGANVLTF. For the CDR3, the DNA is TGTGCCAGCAGCCGAGGGGGGGCCAACGTCCTGACTTTC. The genes are TRBV7-9 and TRBJ2-6; TRBD2 is a possible D gene (5 bases). This CDR3 has 13 amino acids. V was trimmed by 5 bases and J by 4 bases, leaving 6 bases between them. Germline CDR1 SEHNR, CDR2 FQNEAQ (reference sequence).

This sequence joins TRBV11-3 and TRBJ2-7, with unresolved D. The CDR3 is 15 amino acids. Germline CDR1 SGHNT, CDR2 YENEEA. The germline V and J ends were trimmed by 2 bases and 0 bases, with 11 bases remaining between them. In DNA form, the CDR3 reads TGTGCCAGCAGCTTAAGCTTCCTGAGCTCCTACGAGCAGTACTTC. This sequence encodes CASSLSFLSSYEQYF.

The chain carries TRBV6-1 and TRBJ1-4; weak D call: TRBD1 (5 bases). The V gene's germline CDR1 is MNHNS and CDR2 SASEGT. V lost 7 bases and J lost 7, with 19 bases in between. This CDR3 is built from 15 residues. The CDR3, as DNA: TGTGCCAGCAATCCCCTAACTGACAGATTTGAAAAACTGTTTTTT. Protein product: CASNPLTDRFEKLFF.

This clone turned up a few times. The chain recombines TRBV4-1 with TRBJ2-7, with D hard to call. CDR3 length equals 13 residues. Deletions cut 4 bases from V and 6 bases from J, with 13 bases between. Germline V gives CDR1 MGHRA, CDR2 YSYEKL. The chain's CDR3 is CASSPVGPFEQYF. Here the CDR3 DNA reads TGCGCCAGCAGCCCCGTCGGCCCGTTCGAGCAGTACTTC.

The chain couples TRBV6-1 to TRBJ2-6, with no clear D. Trimming took off 0 bases at V and 1 base at J, with 4 bases between the two ends. CDR1 and CDR2 (germline): MNHNS, SASEGT. The CDR3 consists of 15 residues. The CDR3 nucleotides read TGTGCCAGCAGTGAAGCCACATCTGGGGCCAACGTCCTGACTTTC. This sequence encodes CASSEATSGANVLTF.

The gene calls are TRBV7-9 and TRBJ2-1; D is ambiguous. The germline CDR1 and CDR2 sequences are SEHNR and FQNEAQ (reference sequence). There are 16 residues in the CDR3. V was clipped by 5 bases and J by 0 bases, with 14 bases between them. The CDR3 protein is CASSTSHGFSYNEQFF. CDR3 DNA sequence: TGTGCCAGCAGCACAAGCCACGGATTCTCCTACAATGAGCAGTTCTTC. Drawing the rest from reference TRBV7-9 and TRBJ2-1, the complete variable domain is DTGVSQNPRHKITKRGQNVTFRCDPISEHNRLYWYRQTLGQGPEFLTYFQNEAQLEKSRLLSDRFSAERPKGSFSTLEIQRTEQGDSAMYLCASSTSHGFSYNEQFFGPGTRLTVL.

This clone was seen only once. The V gene is TRBV7-6, the J gene TRBJ2-3; D not certain. CDR3 size: 14 residues. V dropped 1 base and J dropped 4 bases, with 9 bases sitting between them. Germline V lookup: CDR1 SGHVS, CDR2 FNYEAQ. CDR3 sequence: CASSLVGSPDTQYF. The DNA of the CDR3 is TGTGCCAGCAGCTTAGTAGGCAGTCCAGATACGCAGTATTTT.